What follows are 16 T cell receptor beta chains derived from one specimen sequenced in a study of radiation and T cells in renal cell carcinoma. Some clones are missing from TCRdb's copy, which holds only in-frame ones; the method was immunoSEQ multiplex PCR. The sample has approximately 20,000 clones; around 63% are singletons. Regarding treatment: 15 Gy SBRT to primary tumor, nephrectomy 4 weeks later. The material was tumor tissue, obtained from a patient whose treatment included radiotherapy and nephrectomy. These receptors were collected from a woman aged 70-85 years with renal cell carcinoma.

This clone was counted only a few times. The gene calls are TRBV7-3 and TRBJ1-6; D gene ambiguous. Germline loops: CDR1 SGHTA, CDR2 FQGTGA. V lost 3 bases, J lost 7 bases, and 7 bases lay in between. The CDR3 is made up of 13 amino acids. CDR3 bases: TGTGCCAGCAGCTTCGACCGGAATTCACCCCTCCACTTT. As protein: CASSFDRNSPLHF.

CDR3 loop: CASSSLRSYEQYF. CDR3 DNA sequence: TGTGCCAGCAGTTCCCTCCGCTCCTACGAGCAGTACTTC. The chain carries TRBV6-5 and TRBJ2-7; D gene uncertain. Germline lookup yields CDR1 MNHEY and CDR2 SVGAGI. The V end lost 4 bases, the J end lost 0 bases, and 7 bases lay between the germline ends. This CDR3 has 13 amino acids.

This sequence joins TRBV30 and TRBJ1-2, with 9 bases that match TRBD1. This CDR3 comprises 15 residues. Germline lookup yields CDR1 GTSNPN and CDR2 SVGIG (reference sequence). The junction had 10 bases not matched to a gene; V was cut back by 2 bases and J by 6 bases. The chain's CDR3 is CAWSIDRGAQDGYTF. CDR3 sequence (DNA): TGTGCCTGGAGTATCGACAGGGGGGCGCAAGATGGCTACACCTTC.

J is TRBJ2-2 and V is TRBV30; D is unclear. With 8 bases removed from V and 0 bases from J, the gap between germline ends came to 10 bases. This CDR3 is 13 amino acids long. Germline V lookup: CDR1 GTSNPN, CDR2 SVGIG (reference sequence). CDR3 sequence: CARNSANTGELFF. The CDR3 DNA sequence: TGTGCCAGAAACAGCGCGAACACCGGGGAGCTGTTTTTT.

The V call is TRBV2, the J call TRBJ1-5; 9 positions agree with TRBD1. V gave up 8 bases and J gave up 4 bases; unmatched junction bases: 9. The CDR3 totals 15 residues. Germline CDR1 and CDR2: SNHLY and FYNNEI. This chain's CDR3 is CASGMTGGNNQPQHF. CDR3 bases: TGTGCCAGCGGGATGACAGGGGGGAATAATCAGCCCCAGCATTTT.

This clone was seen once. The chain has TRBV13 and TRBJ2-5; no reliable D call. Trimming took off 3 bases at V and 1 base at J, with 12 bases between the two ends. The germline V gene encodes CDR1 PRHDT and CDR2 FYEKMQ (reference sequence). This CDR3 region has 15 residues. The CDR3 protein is CASSFNGPIQETQYF. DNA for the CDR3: TGTGCCAGCAGCTTTAACGGGCCCATCCAAGAGACCCAGTACTTC.

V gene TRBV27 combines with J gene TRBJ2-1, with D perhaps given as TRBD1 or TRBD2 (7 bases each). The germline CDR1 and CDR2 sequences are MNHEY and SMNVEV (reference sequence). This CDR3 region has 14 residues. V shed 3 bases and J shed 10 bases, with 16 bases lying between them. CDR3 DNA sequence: TGTGCCAGCAGTTTGGTTCGACAGGGAGGGGAGCAGTTCTTC. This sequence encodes CASSLVRQGGEQFF.

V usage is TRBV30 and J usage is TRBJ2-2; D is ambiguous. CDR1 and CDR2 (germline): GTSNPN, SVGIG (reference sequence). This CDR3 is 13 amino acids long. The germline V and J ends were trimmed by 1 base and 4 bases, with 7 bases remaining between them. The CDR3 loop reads CAWSDETTGELFF. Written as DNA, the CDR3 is TGTGCCTGGAGTGACGAGACCACCGGGGAGCTGTTTTTT.

CDR3 bases: TGTGCCAGCAGCTTAGGCCGGACAGGAAACAATGAGCAGTTCTTC. Protein: CASSLGRTGNNEQFF. V gene TRBV7-2 combines with J gene TRBJ2-1, with 7 bases lining up with TRBD1. V trimming: 1 base; J trimming: 5 bases; junction bases outside the gene matches: 5. The germline V gene encodes CDR1 SGHTA and CDR2 FQGNSA. CDR3 length: 15 residues.

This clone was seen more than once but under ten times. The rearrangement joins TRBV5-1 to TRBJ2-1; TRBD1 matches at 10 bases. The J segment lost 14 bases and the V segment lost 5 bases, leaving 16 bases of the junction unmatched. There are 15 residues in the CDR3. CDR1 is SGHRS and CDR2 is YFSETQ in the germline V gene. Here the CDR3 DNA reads TGCGCCAGCAGTCCCGGGACAGGGGCCCTAGGAACCAAGTTCTTC. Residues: CASSPGTGALGTKFF.

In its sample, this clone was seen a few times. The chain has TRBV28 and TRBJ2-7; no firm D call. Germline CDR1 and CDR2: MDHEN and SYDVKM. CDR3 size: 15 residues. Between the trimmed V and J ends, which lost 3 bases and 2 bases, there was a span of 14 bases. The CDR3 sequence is CASSLAVLRPYEQYF. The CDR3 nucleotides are TGTGCCAGCAGTTTGGCGGTCCTCAGACCCTACGAGCAGTACTTC.

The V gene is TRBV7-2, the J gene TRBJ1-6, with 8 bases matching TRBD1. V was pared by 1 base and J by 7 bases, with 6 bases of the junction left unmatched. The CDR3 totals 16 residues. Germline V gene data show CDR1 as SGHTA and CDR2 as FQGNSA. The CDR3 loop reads CASSLGQGAPNSPLHF. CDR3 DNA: TGTGCCAGCAGCTTAGGTCAGGGGGCGCCGAATTCACCCCTCCACTTT.

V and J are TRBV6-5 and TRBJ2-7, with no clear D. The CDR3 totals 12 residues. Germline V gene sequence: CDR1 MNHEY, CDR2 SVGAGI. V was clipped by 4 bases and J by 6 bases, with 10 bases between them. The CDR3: CASSSTEGEQYF. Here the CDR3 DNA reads TGTGCCAGCAGTTCTACCGAAGGCGAGCAGTACTTC.

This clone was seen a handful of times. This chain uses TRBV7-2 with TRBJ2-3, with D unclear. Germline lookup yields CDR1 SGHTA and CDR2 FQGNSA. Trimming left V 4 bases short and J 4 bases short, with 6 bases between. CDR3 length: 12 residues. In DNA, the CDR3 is TGTGCCAGCAGCTCGTGGTCAGATACGCAGTATTTT. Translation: CASSSWSDTQYF.

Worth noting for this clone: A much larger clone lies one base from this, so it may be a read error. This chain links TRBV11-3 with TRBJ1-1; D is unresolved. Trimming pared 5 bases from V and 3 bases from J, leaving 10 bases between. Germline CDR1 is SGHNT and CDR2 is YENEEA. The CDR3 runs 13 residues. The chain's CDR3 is CASSPVGDTEAFF. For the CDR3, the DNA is TGTGCCAGCAGCCCCGTTGGGGACACTGAAGCTTTCTTT. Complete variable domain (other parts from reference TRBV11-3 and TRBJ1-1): EAGVVQSPRYKIIEKKQPVAFWCNPISGHNTLYWYLQNLGQGPELLIRYENEEAVDDSQLPKDRFSAERLKGVDSTLKIQPAELGDSAVYLCASSPVGDTEAFFGQGTRLTVV.

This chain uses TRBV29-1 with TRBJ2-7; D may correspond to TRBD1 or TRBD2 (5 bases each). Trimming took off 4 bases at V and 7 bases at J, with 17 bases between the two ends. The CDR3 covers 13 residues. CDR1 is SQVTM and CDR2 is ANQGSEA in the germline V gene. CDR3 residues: CSVGRGMLGEQYF. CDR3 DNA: TGCAGCGTTGGCCGGGGCATGCTGGGGGAGCAGTACTTC.